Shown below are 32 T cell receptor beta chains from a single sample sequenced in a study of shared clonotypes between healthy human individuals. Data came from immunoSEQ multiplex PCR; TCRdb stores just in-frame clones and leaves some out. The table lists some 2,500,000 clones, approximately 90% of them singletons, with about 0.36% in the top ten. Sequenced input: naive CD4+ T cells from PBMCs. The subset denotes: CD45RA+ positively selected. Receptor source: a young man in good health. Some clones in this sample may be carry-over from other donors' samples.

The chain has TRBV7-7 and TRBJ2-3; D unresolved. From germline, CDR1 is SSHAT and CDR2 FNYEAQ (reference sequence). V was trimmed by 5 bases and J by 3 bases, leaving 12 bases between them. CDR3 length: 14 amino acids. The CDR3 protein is CASSTSKGTDTQYF. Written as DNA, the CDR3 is TGTGCCAGCAGCACCAGCAAAGGGACAGATACGCAGTATTTT. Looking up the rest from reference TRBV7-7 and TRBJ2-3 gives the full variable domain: GAGVSQSPRYKVTKRGQDVTLRCDPISSHATLYWYQQALGQGPEFLTYFNYEAQPDKSGLPSDRFSAERPEGSISTLTIQRTEQRDSAMYRCASSTSKGTDTQYFGPGTRLTVL.

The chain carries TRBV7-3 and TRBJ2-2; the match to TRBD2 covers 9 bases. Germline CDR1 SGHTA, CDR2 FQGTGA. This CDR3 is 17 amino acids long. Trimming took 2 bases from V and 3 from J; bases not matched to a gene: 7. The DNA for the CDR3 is TGTGCCAGCAGCTTATTTAGCGGGAGTCGGGACACCGGGGAGCTGTTTTTT. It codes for CASSLFSGSRDTGELFF.

The CDR3 DNA is TGTGCCAGCAGCCTAAGACTGACAACTAATGAAAAACTGTTTTTT. Translated: CASSLRLTTNEKLFF. The chain links TRBV11-2 to TRBJ1-4; the D is unclear. V was trimmed by 5 bases and J by 0 bases, leaving 10 bases between them. From germline, CDR1 is SGHAT and CDR2 FQNNGV. The CDR3 is made up of 15 amino acids.

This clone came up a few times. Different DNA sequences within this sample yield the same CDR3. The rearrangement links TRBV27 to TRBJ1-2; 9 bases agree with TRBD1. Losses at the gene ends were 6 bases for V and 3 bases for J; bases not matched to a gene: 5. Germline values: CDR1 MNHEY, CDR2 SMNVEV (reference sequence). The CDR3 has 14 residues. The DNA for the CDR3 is TGTGCCAGCAGCCTCCGGGACAGGGACTATGGCTACACCTTC. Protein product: CASSLRDRDYGYTF.

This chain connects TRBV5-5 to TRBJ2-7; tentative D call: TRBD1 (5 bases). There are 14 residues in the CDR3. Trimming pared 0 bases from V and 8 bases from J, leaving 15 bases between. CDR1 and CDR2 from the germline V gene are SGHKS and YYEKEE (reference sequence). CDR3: CASSLASQETKQYF. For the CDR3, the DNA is TGTGCCAGCAGCTTGGCCTCACAGGAGACCAAGCAGTACTTC.

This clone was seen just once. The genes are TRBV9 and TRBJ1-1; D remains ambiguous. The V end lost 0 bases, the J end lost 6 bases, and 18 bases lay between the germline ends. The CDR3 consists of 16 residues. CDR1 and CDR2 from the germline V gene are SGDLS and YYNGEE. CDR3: CASSVAARVGFAEAFF. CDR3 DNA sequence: TGTGCCAGCAGCGTAGCTGCGAGGGTAGGTTTTGCTGAAGCTTTCTTT.

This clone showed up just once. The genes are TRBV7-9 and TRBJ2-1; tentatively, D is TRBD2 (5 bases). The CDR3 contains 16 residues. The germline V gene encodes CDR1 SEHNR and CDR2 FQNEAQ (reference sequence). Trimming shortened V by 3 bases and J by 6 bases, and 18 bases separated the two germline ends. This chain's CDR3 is CASSFLGRQSGNEQFF. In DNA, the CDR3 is TGTGCCAGCAGCTTCCTAGGCCGTCAAAGCGGCAATGAGCAGTTCTTC.

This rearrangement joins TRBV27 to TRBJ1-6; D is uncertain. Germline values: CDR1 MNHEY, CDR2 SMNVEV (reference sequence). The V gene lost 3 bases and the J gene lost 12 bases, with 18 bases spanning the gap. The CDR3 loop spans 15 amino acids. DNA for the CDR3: TGTGCCAGCAGTTTGTTTTGGCGGAACGTCTTACCCCTCCACTTT. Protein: CASSLFWRNVLPLHF.

In DNA form, the CDR3 reads TGTGCCAGCAGCTTGGGGGGCCAGGGAGTGGTGACCCAGTACTTC. This codes for CASSLGGQGVVTQYF. The chain joins TRBV7-2 to TRBJ2-5; the D call may be TRBD1 or TRBD2 (6 bases each). V was clipped by 3 bases and J by 7 bases, with 18 bases between them. The CDR3 is 15 amino acids. Germline V CDR1 and CDR2: SGHTA, FQGNSA.

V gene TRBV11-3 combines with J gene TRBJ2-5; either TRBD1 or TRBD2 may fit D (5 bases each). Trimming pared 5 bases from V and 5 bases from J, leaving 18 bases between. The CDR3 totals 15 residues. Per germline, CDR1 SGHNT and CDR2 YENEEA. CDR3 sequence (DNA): TGTGCCAGCAGCCCGAGCGGAACTAAGGGGGAGACCCAGTACTTC. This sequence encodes CASSPSGTKGETQYF.

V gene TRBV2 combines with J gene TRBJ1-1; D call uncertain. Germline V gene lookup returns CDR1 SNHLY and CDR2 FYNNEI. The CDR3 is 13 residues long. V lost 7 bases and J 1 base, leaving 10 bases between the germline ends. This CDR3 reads CASTASGNTEAFF. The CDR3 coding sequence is TGTGCCAGCACGGCTTCGGGGAACACTGAAGCTTTCTTT.

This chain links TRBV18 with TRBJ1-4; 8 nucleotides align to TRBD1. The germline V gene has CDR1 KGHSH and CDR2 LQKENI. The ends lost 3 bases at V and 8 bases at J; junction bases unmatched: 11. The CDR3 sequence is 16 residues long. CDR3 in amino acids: CASSPESGGFREKLFF. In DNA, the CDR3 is TGTGCCAGCTCACCTGAATCAGGGGGCTTCAGGGAAAAACTGTTTTTT.

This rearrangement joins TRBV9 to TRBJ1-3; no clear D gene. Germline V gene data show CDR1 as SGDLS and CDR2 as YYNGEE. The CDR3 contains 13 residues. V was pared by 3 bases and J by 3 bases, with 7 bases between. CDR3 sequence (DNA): TGTGCCAGCAGCGATGATTTTGGAAACACCATATATTTT. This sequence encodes CASSDDFGNTIYF.

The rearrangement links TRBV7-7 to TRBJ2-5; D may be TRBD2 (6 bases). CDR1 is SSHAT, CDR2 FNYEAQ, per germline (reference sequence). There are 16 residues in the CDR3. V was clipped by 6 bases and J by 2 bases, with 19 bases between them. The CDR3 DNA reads TGTGCCAGCAGTGCCGGCGGGGTCTGGGGGCAAGAGACCCAGTACTTC. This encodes CASSAGGVWGQETQYF.

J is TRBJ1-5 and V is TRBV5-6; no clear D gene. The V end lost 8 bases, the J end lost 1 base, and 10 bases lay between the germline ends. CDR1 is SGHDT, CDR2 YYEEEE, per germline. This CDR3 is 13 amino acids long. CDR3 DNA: TGTGCCAGAACCCGCAGAAGCAATCAGCCCCAGCATTTT. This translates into CARTRRSNQPQHF.

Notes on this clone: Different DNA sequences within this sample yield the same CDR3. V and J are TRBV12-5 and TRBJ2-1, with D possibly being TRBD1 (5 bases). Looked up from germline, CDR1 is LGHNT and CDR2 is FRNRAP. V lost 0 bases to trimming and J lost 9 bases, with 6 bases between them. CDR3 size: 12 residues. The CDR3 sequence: CASGLVRGEQFF. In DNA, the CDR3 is TGTGCTAGTGGTTTGGTAAGGGGTGAGCAGTTCTTC. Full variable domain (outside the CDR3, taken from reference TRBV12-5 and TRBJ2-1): DARVTQTPRHKVTEMGQEVTMRCQPILGHNTVFWYRQTMMQGLELLAYFRNRAPLDDSGMPKDRFSAEMPDATLATLKIQPSEPRDSAVYFCASGLVRGEQFFGPGTRLTVL.

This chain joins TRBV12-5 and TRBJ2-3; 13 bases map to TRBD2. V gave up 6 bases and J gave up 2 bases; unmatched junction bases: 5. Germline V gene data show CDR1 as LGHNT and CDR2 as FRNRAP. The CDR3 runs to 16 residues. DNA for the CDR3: TGTGCTAGTGGGGAGGGACTAGCGGGGATCACAGATACGCAGTATTTT. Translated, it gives CASGEGLAGITDTQYF.

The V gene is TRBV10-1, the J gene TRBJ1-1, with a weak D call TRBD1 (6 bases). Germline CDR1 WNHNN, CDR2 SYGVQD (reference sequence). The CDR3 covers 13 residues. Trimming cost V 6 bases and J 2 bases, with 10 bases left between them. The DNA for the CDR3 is TGCGCCAGCAGGTGGGACACCAACACTGAAGCTTTCTTT. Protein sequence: CASRWDTNTEAFF.

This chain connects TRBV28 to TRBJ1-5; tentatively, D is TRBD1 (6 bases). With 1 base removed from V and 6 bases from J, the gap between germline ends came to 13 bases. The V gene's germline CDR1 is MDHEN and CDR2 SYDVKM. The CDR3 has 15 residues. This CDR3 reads CASSLSRGGAQPQHF. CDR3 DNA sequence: TGTGCCAGCAGTTTATCCAGGGGAGGCGCTCAGCCCCAGCATTTT.

As DNA, the CDR3 is TGTGCCAGCAGCTTAAGGGACAGGGGACACACAGATACGCAGTATTTT. Translating it yields CASSLRDRGHTDTQYF. The chain has TRBV7-3 and TRBJ2-3, with TRBD1 identical over 10 bases. J gave up 2 bases and V 1 base, and 3 bases lay outside the gene matches. This CDR3 has 16 amino acids. Germline loops: CDR1 SGHTA, CDR2 FQGTGA.

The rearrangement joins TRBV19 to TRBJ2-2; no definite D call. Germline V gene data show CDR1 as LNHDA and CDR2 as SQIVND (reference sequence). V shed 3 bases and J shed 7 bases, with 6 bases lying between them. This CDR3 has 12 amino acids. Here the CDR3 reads CASSIPGGELFF. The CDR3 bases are TGTGCCAGTAGTATCCCGGGCGGGGAGCTGTTTTTT.

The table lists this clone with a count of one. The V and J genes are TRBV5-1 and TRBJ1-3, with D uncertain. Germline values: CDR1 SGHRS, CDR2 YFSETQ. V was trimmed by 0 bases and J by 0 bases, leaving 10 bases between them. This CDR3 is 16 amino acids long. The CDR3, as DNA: TGCGCCAGCAGCTTGGACAGCGGATCCTCTGGAAACACCATATATTTT. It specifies CASSLDSGSSGNTIYF.

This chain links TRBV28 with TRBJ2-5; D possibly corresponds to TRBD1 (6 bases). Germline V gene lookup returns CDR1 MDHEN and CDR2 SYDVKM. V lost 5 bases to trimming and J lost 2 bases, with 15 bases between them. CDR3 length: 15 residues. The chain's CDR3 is CASSLGGIRQETQYF. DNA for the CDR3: TGTGCCAGCAGTCTAGGGGGAATAAGACAAGAGACCCAGTACTTC.

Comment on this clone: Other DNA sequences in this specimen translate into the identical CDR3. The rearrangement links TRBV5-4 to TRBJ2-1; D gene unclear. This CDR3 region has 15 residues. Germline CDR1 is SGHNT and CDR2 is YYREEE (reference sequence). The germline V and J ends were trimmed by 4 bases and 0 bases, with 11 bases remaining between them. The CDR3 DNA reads TGTGCCAGCAGCCCGGACGCCTCCTCCTACAATGAGCAGTTCTTC. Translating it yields CASSPDASSYNEQFF.

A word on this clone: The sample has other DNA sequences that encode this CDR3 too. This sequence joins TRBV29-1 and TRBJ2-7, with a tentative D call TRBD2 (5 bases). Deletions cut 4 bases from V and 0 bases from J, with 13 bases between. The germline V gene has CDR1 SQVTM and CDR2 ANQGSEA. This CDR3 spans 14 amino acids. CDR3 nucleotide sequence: TGCAGCGTTGCCGCCGGACTTCACTCCTACGAGCAGTACTTC. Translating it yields CSVAAGLHSYEQYF.

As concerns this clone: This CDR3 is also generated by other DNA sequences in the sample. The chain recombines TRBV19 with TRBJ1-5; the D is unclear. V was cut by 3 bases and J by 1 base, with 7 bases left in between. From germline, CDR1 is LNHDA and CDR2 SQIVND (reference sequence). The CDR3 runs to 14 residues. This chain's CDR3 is CASSILESNQPQHF. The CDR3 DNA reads TGTGCCAGTAGTATTTTGGAAAGCAATCAGCCCCAGCATTTT.

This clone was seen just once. Here the CDR3 reads CAISAGTGSNEQYF. The DNA of the CDR3 is TGTGCCATCAGTGCTGGGACAGGGAGCAACGAGCAGTACTTC. J is TRBJ2-7 and V is TRBV10-3; 9 nucleotides align to TRBD1. The V gene's germline CDR1 is ENHRY and CDR2 SYGVKD. The junction had 6 bases not matched to a gene; V was cut back by 4 bases and J by 5 bases. This CDR3 comprises 14 residues.

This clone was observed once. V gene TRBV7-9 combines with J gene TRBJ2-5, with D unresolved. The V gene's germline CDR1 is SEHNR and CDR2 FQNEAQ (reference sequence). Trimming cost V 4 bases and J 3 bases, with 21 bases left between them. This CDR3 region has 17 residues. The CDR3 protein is CASSSDTEFQPKETQYF. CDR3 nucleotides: TGTGCCAGCAGCTCCGACACCGAGTTCCAGCCCAAAGAGACCCAGTACTTC. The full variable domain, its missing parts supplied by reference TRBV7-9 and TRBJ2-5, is DTGVSQNPRHKITKRGQNVTFRCDPISEHNRLYWYRQTLGQGPEFLTYFQNEAQLEKSRLLSDRFSAERPKGSFSTLEIQRTEQGDSAMYLCASSSDTEFQPKETQYFGPGTRLLVL.

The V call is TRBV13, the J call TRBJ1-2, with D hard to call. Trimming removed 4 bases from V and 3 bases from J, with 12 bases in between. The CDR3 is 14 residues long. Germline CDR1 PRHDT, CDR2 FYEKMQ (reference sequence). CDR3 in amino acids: CASSSFTEYYGYTF. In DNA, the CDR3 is TGTGCCAGCAGCTCTTTCACGGAGTACTATGGCTACACCTTC. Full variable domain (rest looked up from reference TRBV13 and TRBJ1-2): AAGVIQSPRHLIKEKRETATLKCYPIPRHDTVYWYQQGPGQDPQFLISFYEKMQSDKGSIPDRFSAQQFSDYHSELNMSSLELGDSALYFCASSSFTEYYGYTFGSGTRLTVV.

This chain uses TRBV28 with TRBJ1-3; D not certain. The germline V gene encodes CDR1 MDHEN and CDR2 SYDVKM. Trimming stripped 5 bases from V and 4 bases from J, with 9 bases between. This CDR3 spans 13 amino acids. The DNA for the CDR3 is TGTGCCAGCAGTAAAGCCGGGGGAAACACCATATATTTT. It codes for CASSKAGGNTIYF.

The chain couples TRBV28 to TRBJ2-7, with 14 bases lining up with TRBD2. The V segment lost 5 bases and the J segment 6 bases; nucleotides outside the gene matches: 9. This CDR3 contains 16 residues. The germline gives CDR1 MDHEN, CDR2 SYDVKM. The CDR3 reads CASSPGLAGDQAEQYF. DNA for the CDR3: TGTGCCAGCAGTCCGGGACTAGCGGGAGATCAGGCCGAGCAGTACTTC.

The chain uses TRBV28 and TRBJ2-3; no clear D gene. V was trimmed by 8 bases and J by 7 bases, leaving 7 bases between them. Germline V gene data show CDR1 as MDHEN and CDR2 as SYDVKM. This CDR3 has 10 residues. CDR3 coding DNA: TGTGCCAGCGGAACTTATACGCAGTATTTT. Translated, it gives CASGTYTQYF. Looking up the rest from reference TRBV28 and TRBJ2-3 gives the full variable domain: DVKVTQSSRYLVKRTGEKVFLECVQDMDHENMFWYRQDPGLGLRLIYFSYDVKMKEKGDIPEGYSVSREKKERFSLILESASTNQTSMYLCASGTYTQYFGPGTRLTVL.